This is a list of T cell receptor beta chains from one sample in a study of cytomegalovirus exposure and HLA in healthy donors. Clones were read by immunoSEQ multiplex PCR, and TCRdb kept only the in-frame ones, dropping some. The sample yields about 170,000 clones, about 83% seen once. Sequencing input: PBMCs. All receptors come from a woman in her twenties or thirties in good health and CMV-seronegative. Both conserved end residues are part of each CDR3. The D gene is left open where the match is weak. Some rows have no size entry. The others give once, few or many, or a class for an expanded clone.

>TRBV27|TRBJ1-2|TRBD1|-
CASSLAGTGGYGYTF
TGTGCCAGCAGTTTAGCAGGGACAGGGGGCTATGGCTACACCTTC
>TRBV4-1|TRBJ2-5|TRBD1|once
CASSKSGTGQETQYF
TGCGCCAGCAGCAAATCGGGGACAGGCCAAGAGACCCAGTACTTC
>TRBV5-6|TRBJ2-3|-|-
CASSSGAPDTQYF
TGTGCCAGCAGCTCTGGGGCCCCAGATACGCAGTATTTT
>TRBV7-9|TRBJ2-7|-|-
CASSRGQNYEQYF
TGTGCCAGCAGCAGAGGACAGAATTACGAGCAGTACTTC
>TRBV20-1|TRBJ2-7|TRBD1|-
CSARTGYEQYF
TGCAGTGCCCGGACAGGGTACGAGCAGTACTTC
>TRBV7-2|TRBJ2-1|-|once
CASRSTGHYNEQFF
TGTGCCAGCAGGTCAACGGGACATTACAATGAGCAGTTCTTC
>TRBV5-1|TRBJ1-1|TRBD1|-
CASSATGAGTEAFF
TGCGCCAGCAGCGCCACAGGGGCTGGCACTGAAGCTTTCTTT
>TRBV5-1|TRBJ2-3|-|-
CASSQLGSTDTQYF
TGCGCCAGCAGCCAACTAGGTTCCACAGATACGCAGTATTTT
>TRBV27|TRBJ2-1|-|-
CASSLLQGPSSYNEQFF
TGTGCCAGCAGTTTATTGCAGGGGCCCTCGTCCTACAATGAGCAGTTCTTC
>TRBV7-2|TRBJ2-2|TRBD1|-
CASSLADRGRDTGELFF
TGTGCCAGCAGCTTAGCGGACAGGGGGCGCGACACCGGGGAGCTGTTTTTT
>TRBV5-1|TRBJ1-2|-|once
CASSRYITGNYGYTF
TGCGCCAGCAGTCGATATATAACAGGGAACTATGGCTACACCTTC
>TRBV6-1|TRBJ1-6|TRBD1|-
CASKGAGGNNSPLHF
TGTGCCAGCAAAGGTGCAGGGGGTAATAATTCACCCCTCCACTTT
>TRBV5-1|TRBJ2-1|-|many
CASSLAGRPYNEQFF
TGCGCCAGCAGCTTGGCAGGGAGGCCCTACAATGAGCAGTTCTTC
>TRBV6-1|TRBJ2-7|-|once
CASSEAGAQGSYEQYF
TGTGCCAGCAGTGAAGCAGGTGCTCAGGGATCCTACGAGCAGTACTTC
>TRBV14|TRBJ1-1|-|once
CASSQFTGTQAYNTEAFF
TGTGCCAGCAGCCAGTTTACCGGGACACAAGCTTATAACACTGAAGCTTTCTTT
>TRBV6-1|TRBJ2-7|-|-
CASSEARVYEQYF
TGTGCCAGCAGTGAAGCGAGAGTCTACGAGCAGTACTTC
>TRBV30|TRBJ1-5|-|-
CAWRSTGLQPQHF
TGTGCCTGGAGATCGACAGGCTTACAGCCCCAGCATTTT
>TRBV2|TRBJ2-7|TRBD1|few
CASPRGQGDEQYF
TGTGCCAGTCCCCGTGGACAGGGTGACGAGCAGTACTTC
>TRBV13|TRBJ1-4|-|few
CASSLGMGGMFF
TGTGCCAGCAGCTTAGGGATGGGGGGGATGTTTTTT
>TRBV7-9|TRBJ1-4|TRBD1|-
CASSSTPGQGGQKLFF
TGTGCCAGCAGCTCAACTCCGGGACAGGGAGGTCAAAAACTGTTTTTT
>TRBV19|TRBJ2-1|TRBD2|-
CASHVGTSLLNEQFF
TGTGCCAGCCATGTCGGGACTAGCCTTTTAAATGAGCAGTTCTTC
>TRBV9|TRBJ2-5|TRBD1|once
CASSGGQKSQETQYF
TGTGCCAGCAGCGGGGGACAGAAAAGCCAAGAGACCCAGTACTTC
>TRBV9|TRBJ1-2|TRBD1|once
CASSAGGAEYGYTF
TGTGCCAGCAGCGCAGGGGGCGCAGAATATGGCTACACCTTC
>TRBV5-4|TRBJ2-7|TRBD1|-
CASSRWGNRGQRYF
TGTGCCAGCAGCAGGTGGGGGAACAGGGGGCAGCGGTACTTC
>TRBV19|TRBJ1-6|-|-
CASSTLNRVRNSPLHF
TGTGCCAGTAGTACTCTGAACAGGGTCCGAAATTCACCCCTCCACTTT
>TRBV5-1|TRBJ1-4|TRBD1|-
CASSLGSRGQGLFF
TGCGCCAGCAGCTTGGGGAGCAGGGGACAGGGTCTGTTTTTT
>TRBV7-2|TRBJ2-2|-|-
CASSLAGSDTGELFF
TGTGCCAGCAGCTTAGCCGGTTCTGACACCGGGGAGCTGTTTTTT
>TRBV5-1|TRBJ1-6|TRBD1|-
CASSLEGGQGYNSPLHF
TGCGCCAGCAGCTTGGAAGGTGGACAGGGGTACAATTCACCCCTCCACTTT
>TRBV5-1|TRBJ1-2|TRBD1|-
CASSLAGGQPNYGYTF
TGCGCCAGCAGCTTGGCCGGGGGACAGCCCAACTATGGCTACACCTTC
>TRBV11-2|TRBJ2-4|-|-
CASSLTRLVPTKNIQYF
TGTGCCAGCAGCTTAACCCGACTCGTCCCCACCAAAAACATTCAGTACTTC
>TRBV5-6|TRBJ2-7|-|-
CASSFRVLHYEQYF
TGTGCCAGCAGCTTCCGGGTTCTCCACTACGAGCAGTACTTC
>TRBV5-1|TRBJ1-6|-|-
CASSLTGPYNSPLHF
TGCGCCAGCAGCTTAACAGGGCCCTATAATTCACCCCTCCACTTT
>TRBV30|TRBJ2-3|-|-
CAWTVKGAGGPGRDTQYF
TGTGCCTGGACAGTTAAAGGTGCAGGTGGGCCAGGTCGCGATACGCAGTATTTT
>TRBV19|TRBJ2-1|TRBD1|once
CASSTTGENNEQFF
TGTGCCAGTAGTACGACAGGGGAGAACAATGAGCAGTTCTTC
>TRBV7-8|TRBJ1-6|-|once
CASSLGRTVGYSPLHF
TGTGCCAGCAGCTTAGGCCGGACAGTTGGGTATTCACCCCTCCACTTT
>TRBV9|TRBJ1-2|-|-
CASSVAGRANYGYTF
TGTGCCAGCAGCGTAGCGGGAAGAGCTAACTATGGCTACACCTTC
>TRBV5-1|TRBJ2-1|-|-
CASSLWGEGNEQFF
TGCGCCAGCAGCTTGTGGGGGGAAGGCAATGAGCAGTTCTTC
>TRBV5-6|TRBJ2-1|-|-
CASKRQGFLNEQFF
TGTGCCAGCAAGAGGCAGGGGTTTCTGAATGAGCAGTTCTTC
>TRBV5-1|TRBJ2-1|-|-
CASSLARGNEQFF
TGCGCCAGCAGCTTAGCCAGGGGCAATGAGCAGTTCTTC
>TRBV18|TRBJ1-2|TRBD1|-
CASSWDRVGYGYTF
TGTGCCAGCTCGTGGGACAGGGTTGGATATGGCTACACCTTC
>TRBV5-1|TRBJ1-1|-|-
CASSQAGTRILNTEAFF
TGCGCCAGCAGCCAGGCAGGGACACGGATTCTGAACACTGAAGCTTTCTTT
>TRBV18|TRBJ2-5|TRBD2|-
CASSLLAVHQETQYF
TGTGCCAGCTCACTCCTAGCGGTACACCAAGAGACCCAGTACTTC
>TRBV18|TRBJ1-1|TRBD1|-
CASSLLRDRANTEAFF
TGTGCCAGCTCACTACTCCGGGACAGGGCGAACACTGAAGCTTTCTTT
>TRBV7-9|TRBJ2-3|-|-
CASSFGGMDTQYF
TGTGCCAGCAGCTTCGGGGGTATGGATACGCAGTATTTT
>TRBV25-1|TRBJ1-2|-|-
CASSDRGAPPGGYTF
TGTGCCAGCAGTGACAGGGGCGCACCCCCGGGAGGCTACACCTTC
>TRBV12-5|TRBJ1-2|-|-
CASGLVPRGPISGYTF
TGTGCTAGTGGTTTGGTCCCGCGGGGGCCTATATCTGGCTACACCTTC
>TRBV27|TRBJ1-2|TRBD1|-
CASRRQTGGLSGYTF
TGTGCCAGCAGGCGCCAGACAGGGGGATTGAGTGGCTACACCTTC
>TRBV18|TRBJ2-1|TRBD1|-
CASSPPDRGNEQFF
TGTGCCAGCTCCCCCCCCGACAGGGGCAATGAGCAGTTCTTC
>TRBV5-4|TRBJ1-2|TRBD1|-
CASSSTGGLTNYGYTF
TGTGCCAGCAGCTCGACAGGGGGACTAACTAACTATGGCTACACCTTC
>TRBV5-1|TRBJ2-1|TRBD2|once
CASSWTSGGGGEQFF
TGCGCCAGCAGCTGGACTAGCGGGGGGGGCGGTGAGCAGTTCTTC
>TRBV19|TRBJ2-7|-|few
CASSIGRAWYF
TGTGCCAGTAGTATCGGCAGGGCATGGTACTTC
>TRBV19|TRBJ1-5|-|-
CASSIDRARVNQPQHF
TGTGCCAGTAGTATAGATAGGGCGAGGGTAAATCAGCCCCAGCATTTT
>TRBV10-2|TRBJ1-1|TRBD1|-
CASSRGGRGLLIGTEAFF
TGCGCCAGCAGTAGAGGCGGCAGGGGGCTATTGATAGGGACTGAAGCTTTCTTT
>TRBV7-2|TRBJ1-2|-|-
CASSLDGGAGYTF
TGTGCCAGCAGCTTAGATGGGGGGGCGGGCTACACCTTC